This T cell receptor (beta chain) was captured by sequencing in a study of cytomegalovirus exposure and HLA in healthy donors. On the study more broadly: Findings of an earlier analysis included more than 90 million unique TCR beta sequences from around 180 million T cells.

Amplification used 60 Vbeta primers and 13 Jbeta primers. Methods used by the authors: Counted up in a later analysis, unique TCR beta chains came to some 75 million, with roughly 11 million shared. Libraries were prepared by immunoSEQ multiplex PCR; TCRdb keeps only in-frame clonotypes and omits some of them. V and J calls and clone size are given by that table; D and trimming were obtained from the DNA. The profile shows around 140,000 clones, approximately 79% of them singletons. The V end lost 4 bases, the J end lost 8 bases, and 10 bases lay between the germline ends. The germline V gene encodes CDR1 SGHDT and CDR2 YYEEEE. This CDR3 spans 13 amino acids. A few counts support this clone.

The TCR sequence derives from a male donor in good health and CMV-seronegative. The chain has TRBV5-6 and TRBJ1-6; D unresolved. The specimen sequenced was PBMCs. CDR3 sequence: CASSPNVDSPLHF. CDR3 coding DNA: TGTGCCAGCAGCCCCAACGTAGATTCACCCCTCCACTTT.